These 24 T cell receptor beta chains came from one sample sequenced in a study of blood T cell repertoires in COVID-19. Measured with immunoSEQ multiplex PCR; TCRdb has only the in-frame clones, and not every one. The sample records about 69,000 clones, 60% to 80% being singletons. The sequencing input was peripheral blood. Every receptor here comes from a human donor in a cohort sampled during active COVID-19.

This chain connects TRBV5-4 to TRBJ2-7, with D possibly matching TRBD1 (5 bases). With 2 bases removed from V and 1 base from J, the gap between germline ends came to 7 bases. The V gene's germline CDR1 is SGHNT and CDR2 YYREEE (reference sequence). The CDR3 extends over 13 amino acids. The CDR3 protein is CASSFQGSYEQYF. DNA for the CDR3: TGTGCCAGCAGCTTTCAGGGTTCCTACGAGCAGTACTTC.

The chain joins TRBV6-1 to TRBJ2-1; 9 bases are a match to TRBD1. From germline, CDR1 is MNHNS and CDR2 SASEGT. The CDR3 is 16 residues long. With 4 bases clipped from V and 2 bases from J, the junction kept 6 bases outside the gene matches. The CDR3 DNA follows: TGTGCCAGCAGTGGACTGGACAGGGGTGCCTACAATGAGCAGTTCTTC. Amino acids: CASSGLDRGAYNEQFF.

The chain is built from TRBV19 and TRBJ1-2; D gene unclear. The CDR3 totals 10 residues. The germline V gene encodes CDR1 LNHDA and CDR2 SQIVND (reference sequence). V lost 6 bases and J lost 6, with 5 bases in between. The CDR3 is CASREDGYTF. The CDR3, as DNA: TGTGCCAGTAGAGAGGATGGCTACACCTTC.

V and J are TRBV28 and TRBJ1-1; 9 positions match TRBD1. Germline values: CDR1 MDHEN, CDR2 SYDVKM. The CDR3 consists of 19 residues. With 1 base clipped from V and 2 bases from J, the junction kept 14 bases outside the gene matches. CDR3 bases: TGTGCCAGCAGTTTATTTGGGGACAGGGTATACTTCCGAAACACTGAAGCTTTCTTT. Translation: CASSLFGDRVYFRNTEAFF.

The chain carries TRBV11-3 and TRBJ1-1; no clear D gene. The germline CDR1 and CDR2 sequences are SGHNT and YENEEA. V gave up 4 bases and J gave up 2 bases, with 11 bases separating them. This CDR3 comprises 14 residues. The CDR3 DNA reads TGTGCCAGCAGCTCCGGACTCATCAACACTGAAGCTTTCTTT. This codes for CASSSGLINTEAFF. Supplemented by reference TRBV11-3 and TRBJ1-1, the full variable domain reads EAGVVQSPRYKIIEKKQPVAFWCNPISGHNTLYWYLQNLGQGPELLIRYENEEAVDDSQLPKDRFSAERLKGVDSTLKIQPAELGDSAVYLCASSSGLINTEAFFGQGTRLTVV.

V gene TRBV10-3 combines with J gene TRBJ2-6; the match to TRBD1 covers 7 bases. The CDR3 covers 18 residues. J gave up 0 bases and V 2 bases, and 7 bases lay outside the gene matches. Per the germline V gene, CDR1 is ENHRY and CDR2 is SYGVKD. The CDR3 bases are TGTGCCATCAGTGAGCCCCTGGACAGGACCTCTGGGGCCAACGTCCTGACTTTC. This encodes CAISEPLDRTSGANVLTF.

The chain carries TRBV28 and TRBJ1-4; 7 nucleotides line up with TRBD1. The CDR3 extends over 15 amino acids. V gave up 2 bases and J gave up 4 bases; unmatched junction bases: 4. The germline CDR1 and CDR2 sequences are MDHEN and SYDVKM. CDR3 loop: CASSLPGTVNEKLFF. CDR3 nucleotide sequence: TGTGCCAGCAGTTTACCTGGGACAGTTAATGAAAAACTGTTTTTT.

The CDR3 loop is CASSQGLAGRTDTQYF. The CDR3 coding sequence is TGTGCCAGCAGCCAAGGACTAGCGGGGAGAACAGATACGCAGTATTTT. The V and J genes are TRBV3-1 (or the pseudogene TRBV3-2) and TRBJ2-3; TRBD2 agrees at 11 bases. This CDR3 is 16 amino acids long. Germline V CDR1 and CDR2: LGHDT, YNNKEL (reference sequence). Trimming at V came to 1 base and at J to 3 bases, leaving 3 bases not matched to a gene.

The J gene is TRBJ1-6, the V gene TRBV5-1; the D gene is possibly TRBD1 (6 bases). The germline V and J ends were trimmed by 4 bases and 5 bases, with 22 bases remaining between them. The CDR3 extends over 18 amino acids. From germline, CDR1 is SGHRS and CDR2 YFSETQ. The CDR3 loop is CASSPSWRGGADNSPLHF. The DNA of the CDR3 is TGCGCCAGCAGCCCCTCGTGGCGGGGGGGCGCCGATAATTCACCCCTCCACTTT.

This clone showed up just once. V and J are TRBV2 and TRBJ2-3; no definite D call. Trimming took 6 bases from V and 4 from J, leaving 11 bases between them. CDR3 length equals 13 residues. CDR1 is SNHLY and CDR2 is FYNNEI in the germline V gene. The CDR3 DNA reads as TGTGCCAGCAGATGGGTTCGGGCAGATACGCAGTATTTT. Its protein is CASRWVRADTQYF.

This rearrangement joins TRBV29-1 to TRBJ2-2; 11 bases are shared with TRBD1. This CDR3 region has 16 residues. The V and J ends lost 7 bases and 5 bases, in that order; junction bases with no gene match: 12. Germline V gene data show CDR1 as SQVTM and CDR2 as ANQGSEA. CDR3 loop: CSGVRWGQGGTGELFF. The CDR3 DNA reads TGCAGCGGCGTGCGGTGGGGACAGGGGGGAACCGGGGAGCTGTTTTTT.

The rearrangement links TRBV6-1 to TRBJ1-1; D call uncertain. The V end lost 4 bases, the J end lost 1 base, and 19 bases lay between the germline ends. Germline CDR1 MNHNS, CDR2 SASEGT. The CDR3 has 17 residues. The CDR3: CASSVGPLAGSNTEAFF. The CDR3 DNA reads TGTGCCAGCAGTGTTGGCCCACTGGCGGGTTCGAACACTGAAGCTTTCTTT.

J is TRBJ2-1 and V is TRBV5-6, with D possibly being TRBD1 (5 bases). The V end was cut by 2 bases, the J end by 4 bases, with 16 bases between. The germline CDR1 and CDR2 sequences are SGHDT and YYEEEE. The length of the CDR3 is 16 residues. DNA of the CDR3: TGTGCCAGCAGCTTAGGCCGAGGACAAGGTTACAATGAGCAGTTCTTC. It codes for CASSLGRGQGYNEQFF.

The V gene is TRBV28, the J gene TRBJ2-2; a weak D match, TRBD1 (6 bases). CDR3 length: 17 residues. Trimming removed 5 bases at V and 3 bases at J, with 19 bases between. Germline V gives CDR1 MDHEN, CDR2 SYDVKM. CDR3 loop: CASSPPDPNRDTGELFF. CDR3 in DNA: TGTGCCAGCAGTCCCCCGGACCCAAACAGGGACACCGGGGAGCTGTTTTTT.

CDR3: CASREGGYNSPLHF. The CDR3 region has the DNA TGTGCCAGCAGGGAAGGGGGCTATAATTCACCCCTCCACTTT. The chain combines TRBV6-4 with TRBJ1-6, with D perhaps matching TRBD1 (6 bases). This CDR3 has 14 amino acids. Germline V lookup: CDR1 MRHNA, CDR2 SNTAGT. Trimming shortened V by 6 bases and J by 3 bases, and 9 bases separated the two germline ends.

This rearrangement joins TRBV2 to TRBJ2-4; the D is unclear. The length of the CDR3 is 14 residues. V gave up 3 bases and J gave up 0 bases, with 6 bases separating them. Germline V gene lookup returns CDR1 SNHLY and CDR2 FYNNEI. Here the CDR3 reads CASSDSLAKNIQYF. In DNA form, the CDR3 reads TGTGCCAGCAGTGACAGTTTAGCCAAAAACATTCAGTACTTC.

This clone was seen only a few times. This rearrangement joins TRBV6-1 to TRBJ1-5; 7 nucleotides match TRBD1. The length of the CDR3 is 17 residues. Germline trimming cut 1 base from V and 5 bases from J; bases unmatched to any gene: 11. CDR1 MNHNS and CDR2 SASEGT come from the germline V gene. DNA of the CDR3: TGTGCCAGCAGTGAAGTGCCAGGGGGAGGTTTTGATCAGCCCCAGCATTTT. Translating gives CASSEVPGGGFDQPQHF.

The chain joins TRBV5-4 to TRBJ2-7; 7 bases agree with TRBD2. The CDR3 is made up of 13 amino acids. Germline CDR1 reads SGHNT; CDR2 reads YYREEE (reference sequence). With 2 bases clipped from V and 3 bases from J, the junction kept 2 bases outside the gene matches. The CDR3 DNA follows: TGTGCCAGCAGCTTTAGCGGGCGCTACGAGCAGTACTTC. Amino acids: CASSFSGRYEQYF.

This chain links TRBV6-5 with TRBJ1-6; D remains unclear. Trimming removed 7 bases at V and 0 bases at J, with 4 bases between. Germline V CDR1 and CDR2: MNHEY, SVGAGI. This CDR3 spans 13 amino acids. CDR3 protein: CASTSSYNSPLHF. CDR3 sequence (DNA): TGTGCCAGCACGAGCTCCTATAATTCACCCCTCCACTTT.

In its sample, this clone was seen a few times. This chain's CDR3 is CASSPGLGNTGELFF. CDR3 nucleotide sequence: TGTGCCAGCAGCCCAGGACTGGGAAACACCGGGGAGCTGTTTTTT. The chain joins TRBV3-1 (or the pseudogene TRBV3-2) to TRBJ2-2; a weak D match, TRBD2 (5 bases). This CDR3 region has 15 residues. Trimming stripped 4 bases from V and 2 bases from J, with 11 bases between. Germline V gives CDR1 LGHDT, CDR2 YNNKEL (reference sequence).

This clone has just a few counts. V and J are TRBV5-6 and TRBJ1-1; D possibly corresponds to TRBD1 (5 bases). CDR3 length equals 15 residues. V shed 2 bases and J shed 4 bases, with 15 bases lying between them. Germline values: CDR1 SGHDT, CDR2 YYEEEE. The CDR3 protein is CASSFWGGGATEAFF. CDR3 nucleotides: TGTGCCAGCAGCTTTTGGGGTGGCGGGGCCACTGAAGCTTTCTTT. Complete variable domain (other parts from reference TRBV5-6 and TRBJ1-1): DAGVTQSPTHLIKTRGQQVTLRCSPKSGHDTVSWYQQALGQGPQFIFQYYEEEERQRGNFPDRFSGHQFPNYSSELNVNALLLGDSALYLCASSFWGGGATEAFFGQGTRLTVV.

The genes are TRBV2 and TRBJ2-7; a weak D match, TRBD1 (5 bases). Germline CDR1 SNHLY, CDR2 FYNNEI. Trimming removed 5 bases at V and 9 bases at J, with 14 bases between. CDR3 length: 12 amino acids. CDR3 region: CASSPQVWGQYF. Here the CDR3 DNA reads TGTGCCAGCAGTCCACAGGTGTGGGGGCAGTACTTC. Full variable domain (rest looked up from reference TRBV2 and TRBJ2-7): EPEVTQTPSHQVTQMGQEVILRCVPISNHLYFYWYRQILGQKVEFLVSFYNNEISEKSEIFDDQFSVERPDGSNFTLKIRSTKLEDSAMYFCASSPQVWGQYFGPGTRLTVT.

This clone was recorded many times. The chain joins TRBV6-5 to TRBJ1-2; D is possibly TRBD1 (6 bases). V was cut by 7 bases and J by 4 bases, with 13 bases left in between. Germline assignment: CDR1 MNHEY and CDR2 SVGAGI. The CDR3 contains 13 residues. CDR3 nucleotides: TGTGCCAGCACCCGGGGGGGGCCCTATGGCTACACCTTC. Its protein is CASTRGGPYGYTF.

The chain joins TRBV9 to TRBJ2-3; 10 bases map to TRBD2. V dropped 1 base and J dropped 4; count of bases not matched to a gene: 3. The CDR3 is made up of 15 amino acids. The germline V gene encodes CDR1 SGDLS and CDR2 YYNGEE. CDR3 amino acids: CASSVSGGAPDTQYF. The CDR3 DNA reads TGTGCCAGCAGCGTAAGCGGGGGGGCACCAGATACGCAGTATTTT.